This T cell receptor (beta chain) derives from a study of siplizumab effects on memory and regulatory T cells. Only in-frame clones appear in the TCRdb table, and some are missing; sequencing was by immunoSEQ multiplex PCR. The sample yields approximately 82,000 clones, around 90% seen once. The sample was Tregs sorted from blood. The TCR originated in a human donor in good health.

In nucleotides, the CDR3 is TGTGCCAGTAGCCAGGCGGCCAGGGGGCTCAATGGCTACACCTTC. This translates into CASSQAARGLNGYTF. V and J are TRBV19 and TRBJ1-2; 8 bases are a match to TRBD1. V gave up 6 bases and J gave up 6 bases; unmatched junction bases: 12. Germline loops: CDR1 LNHDA, CDR2 SQIVND (reference sequence). The CDR3 runs 15 residues.